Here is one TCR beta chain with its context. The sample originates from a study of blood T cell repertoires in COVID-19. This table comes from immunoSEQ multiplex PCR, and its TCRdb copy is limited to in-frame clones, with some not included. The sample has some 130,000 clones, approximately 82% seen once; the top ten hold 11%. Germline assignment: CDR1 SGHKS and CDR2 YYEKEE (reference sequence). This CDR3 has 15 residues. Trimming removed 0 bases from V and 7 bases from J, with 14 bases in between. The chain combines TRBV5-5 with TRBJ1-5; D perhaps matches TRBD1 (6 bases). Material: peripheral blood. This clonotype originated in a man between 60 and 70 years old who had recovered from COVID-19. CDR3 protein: CASSLGGGGEQPQHF. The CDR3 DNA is TGTGCCAGCAGCTTGGGGGGCGGGGGCGAACAGCCCCAGCATTTT.